Below, 23 T cell receptor beta chains from the same sample are listed, as sequenced in a study of T cells after yellow fever vaccination. TCRdb itself ran the 5' RACE reads through MiXCR, one entry per CDR3 protein. Here the sample spans some 130,000 distinct CDR3 sequences, about 6.2% being singletons. The source material was CD4+ T cells sorted from PBMCs, sampled 10 days after the yellow fever booster vaccination. Source of these receptors: a man under 40 who received the YFV17D yellow fever vaccine.

The DNA of the CDR3 is TGTGCCAGCAGCGAGAGCTCCTACGAGCAGTACTTC. This gives the protein CASSESSYEQYF. This rearrangement joins TRBV7-2 to TRBJ2-7; D is unresolved. V was clipped by 5 bases and J by 0 bases, with 5 bases between them. The CDR3 totals 12 residues. Germline V gene data show CDR1 as SGHTA and CDR2 as FQGNSA.

Comments on this clonotype: A much larger clone sits a single nucleotide away, making a read error possible. V and J are TRBV28 and TRBJ2-3; possible D gene TRBD2, 5 bases. Trimming pared 6 bases from V and 3 bases from J, leaving 16 bases between. The CDR3 extends over 15 amino acids. Per the germline V gene, CDR1 is MDHEN and CDR2 is SYDVKM. The CDR3 protein is CASSPGVALTDTQYF. In DNA, the CDR3 is TGTGCCAGCAGCCCCGGGGTGGCGCTGACAGATACGCAGTATTTT.

This clonotype has a count of ten or more. The genes are TRBV7-2 and TRBJ2-1; D not certain. Germline CDR1 reads SGHTA; CDR2 reads FQGNSA. V dropped 1 base and J dropped 8 bases, with 6 bases sitting between them. The length of the CDR3 is 12 residues. CDR3 sequence reads: CASSLVLDEQFF. The CDR3 DNA follows: TGTGCCAGCAGCTTAGTTCTAGATGAGCAGTTCTTC. The full variable domain, with the rest looked up from reference TRBV7-2 and TRBJ2-1, is GAGVSQSPSNKVTEKGKDVELRCDPISGHTALYWYRQSLGQGLEFLIYFQGNSAPDKSGLPSDRFSAERTGGSVSTLTIQRTQQEDSAVYLCASSLVLDEQFFGPGTRLTVL.

This clonotype appeared many times. This chain joins TRBV24-1 and TRBJ2-5; D is possibly TRBD2 (5 bases). Trimming left V 4 bases short and J 5 bases short, with 10 bases between. There are 13 residues in the CDR3. Germline-derived CDR1 and CDR2 are KGHDR and SFDVKD. The CDR3 coding sequence is TGTGCCACCAGTGAGCGGGCCTGGGAGACCCAGTACTTC. This encodes CATSERAWETQYF.

This sequence joins TRBV11-2 and TRBJ2-7; D is perhaps TRBD1 or TRBD2 (7 bases each). Trimming pared 4 bases from V and 4 bases from J, leaving 23 bases between. The CDR3 is 17 amino acids. Germline CDR1 reads SGHAT; CDR2 reads FQNNGV. CDR3 DNA: TGTGCCAGCAGCTCAGAACTCAGGGGGGGAGGGATATACGAGCAGTACTTC. Its protein product is CASSSELRGGGIYEQYF.

This clonotype has ten or more counts. The chain carries TRBV5-6 and TRBJ2-3, with TRBD2 matching 12 bases. V lost 4 bases, J lost 4 bases, and 10 bases stayed unmatched. CDR1 is SGHDT and CDR2 is YYEEEE in the germline V gene. The CDR3 covers 17 residues. DNA of the CDR3: TGTGCCAGCAGCCTTAGGACTAGCGGGAATGTAGCAGATACGCAGTATTTT. Protein: CASSLRTSGNVADTQYF.

This clonotype has a count of ten or more. The rearrangement uses TRBV4-3 and TRBJ2-4, with a possible D match to TRBD2 (6 bases). The germline CDR1 and CDR2 sequences are LGHNA and YSLEER. This CDR3 contains 18 residues. Trimming shortened V by 0 bases and J by 2 bases, and 17 bases separated the two germline ends. In DNA, the CDR3 is TGCGCCAGCAGCCAAGAAGGAGGGGTAAAGGTTTCCAAAAACATTCAGTACTTC. Translating it yields CASSQEGGVKVSKNIQYF.

This clonotype was observed once. This may be a read error, as it is one base from a much larger clone. This rearrangement joins TRBV28 to TRBJ1-4; D ambiguous. The CDR3 extends over 14 amino acids. CDR1 and CDR2 from the germline V gene are MDHEN and SYDVKM. Trimming left V 5 bases short and J 8 bases short, with 15 bases between. The CDR3 DNA follows: TGTGCCAGCAGTAACCGACGGCGTAAAGAAAAACTGTTTTTT. It specifies CASSNRRRKEKLFF.

This clonotype has ten or more counts. This chain joins TRBV28 and TRBJ2-7, with 9 bases lining up with TRBD2. The ends lost 6 bases at V and 0 bases at J; junction bases unmatched: 9. The CDR3 is 16 residues long. Germline V gene data show CDR1 as MDHEN and CDR2 as SYDVKM. In DNA, the CDR3 is TGTGCCAGCAGCTTCAGACTAGCGGAGCCCTCCTACGAGCAGTACTTC. Translated: CASSFRLAEPSYEQYF.

Ten or more counts support this clonotype. This chain joins TRBV15 and TRBJ2-4; 9 positions match TRBD2. This CDR3 spans 19 amino acids. Germline-derived CDR1 and CDR2 are LNHNV and YYDKDF (reference sequence). With 4 bases clipped from V and 0 bases from J, the junction kept 13 bases outside the gene matches. CDR3: CATSTSRGGEKLAKNIQYF. The CDR3 coding sequence is TGTGCCACCAGCACAAGCCGCGGGGGGGAGAAACTAGCCAAAAACATTCAGTACTTC.

This clonotype was picked up many times. The rearrangement uses TRBV4-1 and TRBJ2-2; TRBD2 aligns across 13 bases. The CDR3 contains 16 residues. Germline loops: CDR1 MGHRA, CDR2 YSYEKL. Trimming removed 3 bases from V and 8 bases from J; junction bases left unmatched: 6. CDR3 coding DNA: TGCGCCAGCAGCCAGGGACTAGCGGGACGGAGGGGGGAGCTGTTTTTT. It yields the protein CASSQGLAGRRGELFF.

This clonotype has at least ten counts. The chain combines TRBV5-1 with TRBJ2-5; D ambiguous. The germline CDR1 and CDR2 sequences are SGHRS and YFSETQ. Between the trimmed V and J ends, which lost 4 bases and 2 bases, there was a span of 15 bases. The CDR3 runs 15 residues. This CDR3 is CASSERRSEQETQYF. The DNA of the CDR3 is TGCGCCAGCAGCGAAAGGAGAAGCGAACAAGAGACCCAGTACTTC.

Ten or more counts support this clonotype. The chain uses TRBV6-5 and TRBJ2-1; TRBD1 matches 11 bases. CDR1 is MNHEY, CDR2 SVGAGI, per germline. This CDR3 contains 17 residues. The trim removed 4 bases at V and 4 bases at J, leaving 9 bases unmatched. CDR3 amino acids: CASSSLRDRGSYNEQFF. CDR3 in DNA: TGTGCCAGCAGTTCCCTCCGGGACAGGGGGTCGTACAATGAGCAGTTCTTC.

Note on this clonotype: This may be a read error: a much more frequent sequence differs by one nucleotide. The CDR3 reads CSARTVLSYEQYF. DNA for the CDR3: TGCAGTGCCAGGACAGTCTTATCCTACGAGCAGTACTTC. This sequence joins TRBV20-1 and TRBJ2-7, with D possibly matching TRBD1 (6 bases). Deletions cut 6 bases from V and 1 base from J, with 13 bases between. This CDR3 is 13 amino acids long. Germline V lookup: CDR1 DFQATT, CDR2 SNEGSKA (reference sequence).

This clonotype was picked up many times. V and J are TRBV12-3 or TRBV12-4 and TRBJ1-1, with 8 bases aligning to TRBD1. CDR3 length: 14 residues. V was clipped by 7 bases and J by 2 bases; unmatched bases: 6. The CDR3 DNA reads TGTGCCAGCACCTCGGGACAGGAAAACACTGAAGCTTTCTTT. Encoded protein: CASTSGQENTEAFF.

This clonotype appeared many times. The genes are TRBV5-1 and TRBJ2-7; 7 nucleotides line up with TRBD1. The CDR3 is 14 amino acids. Germline trimming cut 5 bases from V and 2 bases from J; bases unmatched to any gene: 7. Germline assignment: CDR1 SGHRS and CDR2 YFSETQ. The CDR3 DNA follows: TGCGCCAGCAGTTTTGGGACAGAAACCTACGAGCAGTACTTC. It yields the protein CASSFGTETYEQYF. The variable domain in full, with the rest retrieved from reference TRBV5-1 and TRBJ2-7, is KAGVTQTPRYLIKTRGQQVTLSCSPISGHRSVSWYQQTPGQGLQFLFEYFSETQRNKGNFPGRFSGRQFSNSRSEMNVSTLELGDSALYLCASSFGTETYEQYFGPGTRLTVT.

This clonotype was seen more than once but under ten times. The CDR3 DNA follows: TGTGCCAGCAGCTTGAAGGGCAACCCGTCTAACTATGGCTACACCTTC. It specifies CASSLKGNPSNYGYTF. The chain employs TRBV7-2 and TRBJ1-2; D uncertain. The CDR3 extends over 16 amino acids. Germline CDR1 is SGHTA and CDR2 is FQGNSA. Trimming removed 3 bases at V and 0 bases at J, with 14 bases between.

This clonotype was found many times. The chain carries TRBV7-2 and TRBJ2-1; weak D call: TRBD1 (6 bases). The CDR3 length is 15 residues. The V end was cut by 3 bases, the J end by 4 bases, with 13 bases between. CDR1 is SGHTA and CDR2 is FQGNSA in the germline V gene. CDR3: CASSFDRQPYNEQFF. CDR3 DNA: TGTGCCAGCAGCTTCGACAGGCAACCTTACAATGAGCAGTTCTTC.

In this sample, this clonotype turned up many times. The chain links TRBV7-2 to TRBJ1-4; unclear D gene. Germline CDR1 reads SGHTA; CDR2 reads FQGNSA. V was clipped by 5 bases and J by 3 bases, with 7 bases between them. This CDR3 comprises 13 residues. CDR3 DNA sequence: TGTGCCAGCAGCCGAGGGTCTAATGAAAAACTGTTTTTT. Translation gives CASSRGSNEKLFF.

This clonotype was recorded many times. The chain links TRBV9 to TRBJ1-5; D gene ambiguous. V lost 3 bases, J lost 3 bases, and 7 bases lay in between. This CDR3 has 13 amino acids. Germline CDR1 and CDR2: SGDLS and YYNGEE. CDR3 DNA sequence: TGTGCCAGCAGCGGAGCTGACAATCAGCCCCAGCATTTT. Its translation: CASSGADNQPQHF. Complete variable domain (other parts from reference TRBV9 and TRBJ1-5): DSGVTQTPKHLITATGQRVTLRCSPRSGDLSVYWYQQSLDQGLQFLIQYYNGEERAKGNILERFSAQQFPDLHSELNLSSLELGDSALYFCASSGADNQPQHFGDGTRLSIL.

The rearrangement joins TRBV7-2 to TRBJ1-1; tentative D call: TRBD1 (5 bases). Per germline, CDR1 SGHTA and CDR2 FQGNSA. The CDR3 loop spans 13 amino acids. V lost 5 bases, J lost 4 bases, and 11 bases lay in between. CDR3 nucleotide sequence: TGTGCCAGCAGCCGGACACGGATCACTGAAGCTTTCTTT. Its translation is CASSRTRITEAFF. The full variable domain, rest sourced from reference TRBV7-2 and TRBJ1-1, is GAGVSQSPSNKVTEKGKDVELRCDPISGHTALYWYRQSLGQGLEFLIYFQGNSAPDKSGLPSDRFSAERTGGSVSTLTIQRTQQEDSAVYLCASSRTRITEAFFGQGTRLTVV.

This clonotype was counted ten times or more. The germline gene is not matched at one end of the junction; a read error may be the cause. The rearrangement joins TRBV6-5 to TRBJ2-2; 8 nucleotides agree with TRBD1. The germline gives CDR1 MNHEY, CDR2 SVGAGI. CDR3 length: 16 residues. In nucleotides, the CDR3 is TGTGCCAGCACTTACGAGCAGGGGGCATGGACCGGGGAGCTGTTTTTT. This codes for CASTYEQGAWTGELFF.

In its sample, this clonotype was seen many times. The V call is TRBV28, the J call TRBJ2-7; D is uncertain. V shed 5 bases and J shed 3 bases, with 17 bases lying between them. There are 15 residues in the CDR3. Looked up from germline, CDR1 is MDHEN and CDR2 is SYDVKM. This chain's CDR3 is CASSRTSLGSYEQYF. The CDR3 DNA is TGTGCCAGCAGTCGGACCTCCCTGGGAAGCTACGAGCAGTACTTC.